This T cell receptor beta chain was documented in a study of CD8+CD57+ T cells in acquired aplastic anemia. At the level of the study: The sorted CD4+ and CD8+ cells yielded an average approximately 3 ug of DNA.

According to the study, genomic DNA was the template for TCR beta VDJ and CDR3 profiling. TCRdb fed the reads into MiXCR, producing one record per CDR3 protein. In the table there are 250,000 to 350,000 distinct CDR3 sequences, roughly half of which are singletons. This clonotype was picked up one time. Its specificity is unknown. CDR3 length: 13 residues. Per the germline V gene, CDR1 is SNHLY and CDR2 is FYNNEI. Trimming cost V 10 bases and J 8 bases, with 17 bases left between them. General study points: Patients and controls shared approximately 28 CD8+ CDR3 sequences.

The sequencing input was sorted CD4+, CD8+, or CD8+CD57+ T cells (not recorded which) from PBMCs. The TCR originated in a human donor with severe aplastic anemia or a healthy control (not recorded which). The chain is built from TRBV2 and TRBJ2-2; D gene unclear. The CDR3 DNA follows: TGTGCCACTGCGTTCCGCGGAGCAGGGGAGCTGTTTTTT. Amino acids: CATAFRGAGELFF.